This TCR beta chain was profiled in a study of control samples from healthy donors and cancer patients. Method: immunoSEQ multiplex PCR; TCRdb's copy keeps in-frame clones and lacks some. Of more than 100,000 clones in the sample, about nine tenths were seen once. The CDR3 runs 17 residues. V was clipped by 4 bases and J by 1 base; unmatched bases: 7. Germline V gene data show CDR1 as SGHAT and CDR2 as FQNNGV. Specimen: PBMCs. The TCR originated in a man aged 50-59 years with head and neck cancer. V is TRBV11-2 and J is TRBJ2-3; 11 bases fit TRBD2. CDR3 loop: CASSSPLTSGGTDTQYF. DNA for the CDR3: TGTGCCAGCAGCTCCCCCCTGACTAGCGGGGGCACAGATACGCAGTATTTT.